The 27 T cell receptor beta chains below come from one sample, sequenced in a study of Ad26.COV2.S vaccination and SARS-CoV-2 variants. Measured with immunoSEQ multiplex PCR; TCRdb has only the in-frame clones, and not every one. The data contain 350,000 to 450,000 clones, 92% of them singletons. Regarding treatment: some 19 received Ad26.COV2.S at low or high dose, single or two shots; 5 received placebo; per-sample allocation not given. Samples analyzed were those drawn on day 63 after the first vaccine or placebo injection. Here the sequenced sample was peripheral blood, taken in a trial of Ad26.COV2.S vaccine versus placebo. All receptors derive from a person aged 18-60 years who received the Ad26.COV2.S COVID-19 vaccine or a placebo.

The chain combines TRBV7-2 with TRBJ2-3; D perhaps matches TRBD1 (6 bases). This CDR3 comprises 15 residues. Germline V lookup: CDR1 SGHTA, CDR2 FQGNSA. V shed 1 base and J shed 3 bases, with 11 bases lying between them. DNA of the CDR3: TGTGCCAGCAGCTTAGGGGGGCCTGGGACAGATACGCAGTATTTT. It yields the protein CASSLGGPGTDTQYF. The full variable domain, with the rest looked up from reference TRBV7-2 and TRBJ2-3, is GAGVSQSPSNKVTEKGKDVELRCDPISGHTALYWYRQSLGQGLEFLIYFQGNSAPDKSGLPSDRFSAERTGGSVSTLTIQRTQQEDSAVYLCASSLGGPGTDTQYFGPGTRLTVL.

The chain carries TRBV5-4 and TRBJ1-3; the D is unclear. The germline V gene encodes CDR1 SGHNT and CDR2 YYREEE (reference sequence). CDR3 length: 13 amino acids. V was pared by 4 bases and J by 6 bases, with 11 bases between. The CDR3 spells CASSQPTVNTIYF. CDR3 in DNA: TGTGCCAGCAGCCAACCGACGGTAAACACCATATATTTT.

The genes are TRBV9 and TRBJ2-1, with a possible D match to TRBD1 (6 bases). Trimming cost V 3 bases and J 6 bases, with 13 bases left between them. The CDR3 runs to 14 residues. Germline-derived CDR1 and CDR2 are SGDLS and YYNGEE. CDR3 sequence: CASSEGRGFNEQFF. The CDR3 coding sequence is TGTGCCAGCAGCGAAGGCAGGGGTTTCAATGAGCAGTTCTTC.

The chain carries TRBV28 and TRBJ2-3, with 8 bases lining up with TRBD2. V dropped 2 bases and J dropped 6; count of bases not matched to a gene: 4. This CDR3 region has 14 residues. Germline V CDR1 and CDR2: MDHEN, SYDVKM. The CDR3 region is CASSLGGGSDTQYF. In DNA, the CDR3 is TGTGCCAGCAGTTTAGGCGGGGGGTCGGATACGCAGTATTTT. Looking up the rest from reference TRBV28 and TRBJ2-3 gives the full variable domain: DVKVTQSSRYLVKRTGEKVFLECVQDMDHENMFWYRQDPGLGLRLIYFSYDVKMKEKGDIPEGYSVSREKKERFSLILESASTNQTSMYLCASSLGGGSDTQYFGPGTRLTVL.

This chain's CDR3 is CASSLTDKNYGYTF. As DNA, the CDR3 is TGTGCCAGCAGCTTGACGGACAAGAACTATGGCTACACCTTC. The chain couples TRBV7-9 to TRBJ1-2; a possible D gene is TRBD1 (5 bases). Germline V gives CDR1 SEHNR, CDR2 FQNEAQ (reference sequence). The CDR3 runs 14 residues. With 3 bases removed from V and 2 bases from J, the gap between germline ends came to 10 bases.

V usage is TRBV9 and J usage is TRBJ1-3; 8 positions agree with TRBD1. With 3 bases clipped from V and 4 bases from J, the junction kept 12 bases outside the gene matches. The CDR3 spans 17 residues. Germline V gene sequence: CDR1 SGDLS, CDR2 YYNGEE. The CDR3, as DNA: TGTGCCAGCAGCGGTTACAAGGGACAGGCTAGGGGAAACACCATATATTTT. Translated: CASSGYKGQARGNTIYF.

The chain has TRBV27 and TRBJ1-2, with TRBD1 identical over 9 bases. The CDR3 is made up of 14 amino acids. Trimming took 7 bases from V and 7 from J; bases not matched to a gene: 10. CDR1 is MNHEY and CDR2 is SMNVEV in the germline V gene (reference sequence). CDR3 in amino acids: CASTPGQGLGGYTF. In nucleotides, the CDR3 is TGTGCCAGCACGCCGGGACAGGGTTTAGGTGGCTACACCTTC.

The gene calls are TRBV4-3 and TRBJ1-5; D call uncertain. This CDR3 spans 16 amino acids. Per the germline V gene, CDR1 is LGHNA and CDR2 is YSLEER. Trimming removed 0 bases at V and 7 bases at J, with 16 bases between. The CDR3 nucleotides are TGCGCCAGCAGCCAAGATCCTGGTGGTAGGGCGCAGCCCCAGCATTTT. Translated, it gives CASSQDPGGRAQPQHF.

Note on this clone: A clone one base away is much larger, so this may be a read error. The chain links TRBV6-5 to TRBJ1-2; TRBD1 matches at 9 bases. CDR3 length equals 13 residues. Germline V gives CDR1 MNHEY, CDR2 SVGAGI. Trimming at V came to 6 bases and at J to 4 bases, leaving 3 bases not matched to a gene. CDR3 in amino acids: CASSADRGYGYTF. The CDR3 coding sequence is TGTGCCAGCAGCGCGGACAGGGGCTATGGCTACACCTTC.

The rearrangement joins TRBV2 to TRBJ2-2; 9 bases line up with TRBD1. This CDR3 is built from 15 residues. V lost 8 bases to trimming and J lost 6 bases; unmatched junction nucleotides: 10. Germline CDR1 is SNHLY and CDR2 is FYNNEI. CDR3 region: CASHSGTGSPGELFF. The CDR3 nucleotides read TGTGCCAGCCATTCCGGGACAGGGTCGCCCGGGGAGCTGTTTTTT.

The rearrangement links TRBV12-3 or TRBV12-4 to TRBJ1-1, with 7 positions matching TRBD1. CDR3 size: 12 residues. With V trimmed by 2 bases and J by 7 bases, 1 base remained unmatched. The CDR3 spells CASSLWTGEAFF. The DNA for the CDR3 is TGTGCCAGCAGTTTATGGACAGGTGAAGCTTTCTTT.

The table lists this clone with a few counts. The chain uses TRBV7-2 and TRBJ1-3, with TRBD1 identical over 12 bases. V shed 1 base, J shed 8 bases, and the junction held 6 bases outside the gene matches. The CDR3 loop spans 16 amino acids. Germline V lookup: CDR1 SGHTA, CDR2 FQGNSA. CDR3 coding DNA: TGTGCCAGCAGCTTAGGGGGGACAGGGGGCAGGGACACCATATATTTT. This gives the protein CASSLGGTGGRDTIYF.

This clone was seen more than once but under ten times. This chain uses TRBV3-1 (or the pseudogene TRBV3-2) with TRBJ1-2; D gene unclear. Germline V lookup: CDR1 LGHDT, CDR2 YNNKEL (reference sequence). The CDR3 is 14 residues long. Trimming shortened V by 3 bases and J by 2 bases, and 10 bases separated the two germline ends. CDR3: CASSQALENYGYTF. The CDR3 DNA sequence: TGTGCCAGCAGCCAGGCCTTGGAAAACTATGGCTACACCTTC.

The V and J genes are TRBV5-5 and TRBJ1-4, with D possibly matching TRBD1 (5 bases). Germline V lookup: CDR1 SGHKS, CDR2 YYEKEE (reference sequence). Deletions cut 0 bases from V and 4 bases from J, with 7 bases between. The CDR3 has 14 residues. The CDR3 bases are TGTGCCAGCAGCTTGGGACAGTTTAATGAAAAACTGTTTTTT. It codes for CASSLGQFNEKLFF.

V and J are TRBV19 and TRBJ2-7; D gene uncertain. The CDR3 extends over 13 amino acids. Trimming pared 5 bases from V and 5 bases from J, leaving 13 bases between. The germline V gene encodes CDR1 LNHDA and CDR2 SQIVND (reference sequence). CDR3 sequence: CASSFRWTHEQYF. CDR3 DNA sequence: TGTGCCAGTAGTTTTAGGTGGACCCACGAGCAGTACTTC.

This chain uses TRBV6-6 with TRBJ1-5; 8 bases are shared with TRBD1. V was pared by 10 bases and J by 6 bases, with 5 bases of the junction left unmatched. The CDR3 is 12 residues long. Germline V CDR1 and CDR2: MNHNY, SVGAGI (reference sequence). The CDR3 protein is CATGQGRQPQHF. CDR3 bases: TGTGCCACCGGACAGGGTCGTCAGCCCCAGCATTTT.

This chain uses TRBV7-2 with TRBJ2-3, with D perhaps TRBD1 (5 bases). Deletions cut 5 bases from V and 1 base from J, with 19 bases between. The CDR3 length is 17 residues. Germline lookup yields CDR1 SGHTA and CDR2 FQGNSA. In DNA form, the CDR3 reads TGTGCCAGCAGCCTCAGGGCCAGACCTACGGGCACAGATACGCAGTATTTT. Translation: CASSLRARPTGTDTQYF.

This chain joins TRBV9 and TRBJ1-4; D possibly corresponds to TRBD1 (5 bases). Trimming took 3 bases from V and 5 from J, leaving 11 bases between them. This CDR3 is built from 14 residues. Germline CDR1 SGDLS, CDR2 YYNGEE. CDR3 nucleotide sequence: TGTGCCAGCAGCGCTACAGGAGCCAATGAAAAACTGTTTTTT. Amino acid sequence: CASSATGANEKLFF.

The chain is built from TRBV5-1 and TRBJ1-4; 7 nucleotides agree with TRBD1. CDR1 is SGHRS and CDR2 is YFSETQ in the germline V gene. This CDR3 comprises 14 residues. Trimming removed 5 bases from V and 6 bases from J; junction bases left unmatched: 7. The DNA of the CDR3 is TGCGCCAGCAGTAGGACAGGAGTGGATGAAAAACTGTTTTTT. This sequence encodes CASSRTGVDEKLFF.

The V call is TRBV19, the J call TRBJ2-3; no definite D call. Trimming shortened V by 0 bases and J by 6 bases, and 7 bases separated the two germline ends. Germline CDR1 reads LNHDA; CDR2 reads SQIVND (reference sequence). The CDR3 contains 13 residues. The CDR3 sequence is CASSIDLSDTQYF. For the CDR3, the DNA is TGTGCCAGTAGTATAGATCTATCGGATACGCAGTATTTT.

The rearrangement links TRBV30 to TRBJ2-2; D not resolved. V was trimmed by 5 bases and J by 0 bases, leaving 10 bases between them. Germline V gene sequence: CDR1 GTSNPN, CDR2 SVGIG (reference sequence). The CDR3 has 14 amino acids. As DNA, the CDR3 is TGTGCCTGGGATGGCCTAGCGAACACCGGGGAGCTGTTTTTT. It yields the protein CAWDGLANTGELFF. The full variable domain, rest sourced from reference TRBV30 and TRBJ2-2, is SQTIHQWPATLVQPVGSPLSLECTVEGTSNPNLYWYRQAAGRGLQLLFYSVGIGQISSEVPQNLSASRPQDRQFILSSKKLLLSDSGFYLCAWDGLANTGELFFGEGSRLTVL.

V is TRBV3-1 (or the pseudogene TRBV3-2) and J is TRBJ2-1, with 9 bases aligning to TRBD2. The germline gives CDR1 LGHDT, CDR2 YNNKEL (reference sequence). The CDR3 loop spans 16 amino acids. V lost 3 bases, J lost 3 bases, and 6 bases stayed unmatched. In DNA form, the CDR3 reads TGTGCCAGCAGCCATCTGCGGGGGGGAGGCTACAATGAGCAGTTCTTC. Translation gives CASSHLRGGGYNEQFF.

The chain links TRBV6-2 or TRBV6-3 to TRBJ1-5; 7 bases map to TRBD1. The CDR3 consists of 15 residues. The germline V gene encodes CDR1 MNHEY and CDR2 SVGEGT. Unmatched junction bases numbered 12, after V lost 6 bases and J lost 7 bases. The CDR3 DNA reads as TGTGCCAGCAGCCGCCGGGACAGACCGGGCCAGCCCCAGCATTTT. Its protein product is CASSRRDRPGQPQHF.

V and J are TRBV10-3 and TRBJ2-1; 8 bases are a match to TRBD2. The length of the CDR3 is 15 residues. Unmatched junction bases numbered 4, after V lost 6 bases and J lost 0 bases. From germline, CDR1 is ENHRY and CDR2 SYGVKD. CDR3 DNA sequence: TGTGCCATCAGGGGTAGCGGGGACTCCTACAATGAGCAGTTCTTC. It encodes CAIRGSGDSYNEQFF.

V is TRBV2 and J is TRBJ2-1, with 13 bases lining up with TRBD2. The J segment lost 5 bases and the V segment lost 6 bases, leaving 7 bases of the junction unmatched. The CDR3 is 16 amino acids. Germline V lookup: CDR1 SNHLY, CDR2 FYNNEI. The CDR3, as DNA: TGTGCCAGCAGCTCAGTGACTAGCGGGGGGAACAATGAGCAGTTCTTC. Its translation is CASSSVTSGGNNEQFF.

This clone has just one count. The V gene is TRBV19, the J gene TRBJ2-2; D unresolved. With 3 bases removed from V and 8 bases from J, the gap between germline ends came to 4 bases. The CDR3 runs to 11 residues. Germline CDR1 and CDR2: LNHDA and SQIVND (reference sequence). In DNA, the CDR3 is TGTGCCAGTAGTATGAGGGGGGAGCTGTTTTTT. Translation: CASSMRGELFF.

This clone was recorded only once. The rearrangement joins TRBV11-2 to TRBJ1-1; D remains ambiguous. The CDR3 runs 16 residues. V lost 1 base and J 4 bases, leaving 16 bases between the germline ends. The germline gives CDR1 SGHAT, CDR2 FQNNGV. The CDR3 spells CASSLVVFSWGTEAFF. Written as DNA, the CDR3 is TGTGCCAGCAGCTTAGTAGTCTTCTCTTGGGGCACTGAAGCTTTCTTT.